A single T cell receptor (beta chain) is shown here with its context. Generated by immunoSEQ multiplex PCR, the TCRdb table keeps only in-frame clones and is missing some. The table includes around 49,000 clones, about four fifths detected once. The sample originates from a study of blood T cell repertoires in COVID-19. The specimen was peripheral blood. The sequence was obtained from an elderly woman with COVID-19, enrolled during active disease.

This CDR3 reads CASSLAGDSSNEQFF. The CDR3 coding sequence is TGCGCCAGCAGCTTGGCCGGAGACAGTTCCAATGAGCAGTTCTTC. The rearrangement links TRBV5-1 to TRBJ2-1; tentatively, D is TRBD1 (5 bases). Trimming removed 0 bases from V and 6 bases from J, with 13 bases in between. Germline V CDR1 and CDR2: SGHRS, YFSETQ. The CDR3 spans 15 residues.